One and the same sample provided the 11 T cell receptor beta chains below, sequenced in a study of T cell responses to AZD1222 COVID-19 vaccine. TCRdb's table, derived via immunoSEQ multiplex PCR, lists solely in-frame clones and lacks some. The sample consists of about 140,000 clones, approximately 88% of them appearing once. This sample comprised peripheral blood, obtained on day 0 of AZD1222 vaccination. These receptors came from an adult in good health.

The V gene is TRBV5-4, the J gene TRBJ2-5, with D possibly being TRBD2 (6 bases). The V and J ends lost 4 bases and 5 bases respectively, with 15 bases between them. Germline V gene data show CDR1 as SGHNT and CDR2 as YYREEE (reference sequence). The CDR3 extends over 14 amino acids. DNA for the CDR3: TGTGCCAGCAGCACAAGCCTAGCGCGGGAGACCCAGTACTTC. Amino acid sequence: CASSTSLARETQYF. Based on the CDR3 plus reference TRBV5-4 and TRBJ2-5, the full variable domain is ETGVTQSPTHLIKTRGQQVTLRCSSQSGHNTVSWYQQALGQGPQFIFQYYREEENGRGNFPPRFSGLQFPNYSSELNVNALELDDSALYLCASSTSLARETQYFGPGTRLLVL.

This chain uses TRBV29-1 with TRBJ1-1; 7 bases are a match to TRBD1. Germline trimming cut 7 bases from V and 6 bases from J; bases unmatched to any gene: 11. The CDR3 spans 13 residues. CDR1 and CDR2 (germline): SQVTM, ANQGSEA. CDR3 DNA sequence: TGCAGCGCGAACGTAGTAGGACAGGCTGAAGCTTTCTTT. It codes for CSANVVGQAEAFF.

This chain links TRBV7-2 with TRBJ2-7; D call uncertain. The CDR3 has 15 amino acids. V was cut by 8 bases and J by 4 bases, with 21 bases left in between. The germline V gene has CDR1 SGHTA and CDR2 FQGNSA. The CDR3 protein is CASGKDRDPLYEQYF. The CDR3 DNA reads TGTGCCAGCGGAAAGGACCGCGACCCCCTTTACGAGCAGTACTTC.

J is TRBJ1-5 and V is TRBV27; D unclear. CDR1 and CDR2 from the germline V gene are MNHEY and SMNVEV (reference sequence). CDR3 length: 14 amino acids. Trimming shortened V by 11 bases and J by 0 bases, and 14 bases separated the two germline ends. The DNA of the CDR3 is TGTGCCTCCCGCCCCCTATATAGCAATCAGCCCCAGCATTTT. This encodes CASRPLYSNQPQHF.

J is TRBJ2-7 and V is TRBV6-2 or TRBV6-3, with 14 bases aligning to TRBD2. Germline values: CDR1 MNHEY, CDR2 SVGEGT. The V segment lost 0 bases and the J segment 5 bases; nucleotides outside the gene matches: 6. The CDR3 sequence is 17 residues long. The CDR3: CASSYSHGTSGSHEQYF. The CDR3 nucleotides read TGTGCCAGCAGTTACTCCCACGGGACTAGCGGGAGCCACGAGCAGTACTTC.

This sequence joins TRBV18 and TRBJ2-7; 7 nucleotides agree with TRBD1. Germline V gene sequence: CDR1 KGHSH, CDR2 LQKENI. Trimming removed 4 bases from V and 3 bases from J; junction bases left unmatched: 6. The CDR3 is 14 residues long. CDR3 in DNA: TGTGCCAGCTCACGAGGGACAGACCGCTACGAGCAGTACTTC. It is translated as CASSRGTDRYEQYF.

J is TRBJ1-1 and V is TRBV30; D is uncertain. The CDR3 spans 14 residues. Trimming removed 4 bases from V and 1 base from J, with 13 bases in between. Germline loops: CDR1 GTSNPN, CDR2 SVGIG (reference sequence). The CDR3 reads CAWIPGFSNTEAFF. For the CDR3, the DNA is TGTGCCTGGATTCCGGGATTTTCGAACACTGAAGCTTTCTTT.

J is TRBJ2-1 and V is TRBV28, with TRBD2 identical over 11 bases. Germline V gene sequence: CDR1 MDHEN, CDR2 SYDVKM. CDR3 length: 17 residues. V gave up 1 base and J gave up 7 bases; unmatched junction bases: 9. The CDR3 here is CASSLLAGGPSWNEQFF. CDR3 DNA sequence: TGTGCCAGCAGTTTATTAGCGGGAGGGCCCTCTTGGAATGAGCAGTTCTTC.

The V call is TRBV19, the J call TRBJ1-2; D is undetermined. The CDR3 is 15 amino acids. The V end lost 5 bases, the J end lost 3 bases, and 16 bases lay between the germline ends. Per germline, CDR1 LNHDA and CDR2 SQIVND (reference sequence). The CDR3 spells CASSPRSGKDYGYTF. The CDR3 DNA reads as TGTGCCAGTAGTCCCCGCTCGGGGAAGGACTATGGCTACACCTTC.

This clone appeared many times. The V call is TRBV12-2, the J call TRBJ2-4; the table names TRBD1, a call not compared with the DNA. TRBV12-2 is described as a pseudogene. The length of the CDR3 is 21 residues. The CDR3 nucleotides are TGTGCAAGTCGCTTAACCCCGGGGAATCAACAGGGAAAACTAGCCAAAAACATTCAGTACTTC. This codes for CASRLTPGNQQGKLAKNIQYF.

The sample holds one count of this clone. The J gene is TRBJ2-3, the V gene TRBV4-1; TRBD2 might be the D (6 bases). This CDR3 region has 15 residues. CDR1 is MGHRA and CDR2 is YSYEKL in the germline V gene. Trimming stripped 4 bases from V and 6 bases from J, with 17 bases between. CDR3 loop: CASSLLSGFGDTQYF. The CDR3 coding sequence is TGCGCCAGCAGCCTCCTAAGCGGGTTTGGGGATACGCAGTATTTT.